The entry that follows covers one T cell receptor beta chain sequence. This sample is drawn from a study of blood T cell repertoires in COVID-19. Study context: PBMCs, B-cell-depleted T cells, or T cells were the source of the cDNA or gDNA that made up the material.

The germline V gene has CDR1 LNHDA and CDR2 SQIVND (reference sequence). Between the trimmed V and J ends, which lost 3 bases and 8 bases, there was a span of 10 bases. This CDR3 has 12 residues. Sequenced by immunoSEQ multiplex PCR; TCRdb stores in-frame clones only, minus some. The sample lists some 100,000 clones; just over 85% were seen once. The sequence derives from a man in his fifties or sixties with COVID-19, enrolled during active disease. The sequencing sample was made of peripheral blood. The chain employs TRBV19 and TRBJ1-2, with a possible D match to TRBD1 (5 bases). The CDR3 loop is CASSMGRVGYTF. The CDR3, as DNA: TGTGCCAGTAGTATGGGCAGGGTCGGCTACACCTTC.